These 14 T cell receptor beta chains came from one sample sequenced in a study of preoperative IRX-2 immunotherapy in early breast cancer. Here immunoSEQ multiplex PCR was the method, and the copy in TCRdb shows in-frame clones only, minus some. The table shows 30,000 or so clones, with nearly 90% occurring only once. Treatment denoted: preoperative locoregional IRX-2 cytokine immunotherapy. Sampling was carried out from a patient treated with IRX-2 immunotherapy. These receptors came from a human donor with breast cancer.

The rearrangement joins TRBV5-8 to TRBJ1-2; no clear D. The CDR3 length is 15 residues. Germline CDR1 SGHTS, CDR2 YDEGEE. V was trimmed by 0 bases and J by 5 bases, leaving 14 bases between them. The CDR3 sequence is CASSLGQAGVYGYTF. In nucleotides, the CDR3 is TGTGCCAGCAGCTTGGGGCAGGCTGGGGTTTATGGCTACACCTTC.

This chain connects TRBV5-1 to TRBJ2-1, with D possibly TRBD1 on 6 matching bases. The ends were cut back, 2 bases at V and 7 bases at J, with 13 bases in the middle. This CDR3 is built from 14 residues. Germline V CDR1 and CDR2: SGHRS, YFSETQ. Written as DNA, the CDR3 is TGCGCCAGCAGCTTCGGTGTCAGGGGTAATGAGCAGTTCTTC. Amino acids: CASSFGVRGNEQFF.

The chain's CDR3 is CASSVGTGPYEQYF. CDR3 bases: TGTGCCAGCAGCGTAGGTACAGGGCCATACGAGCAGTACTTC. This sequence joins TRBV9 and TRBJ2-7, with D tentatively TRBD1 (6 bases). This CDR3 contains 14 residues. CDR1 is SGDLS and CDR2 is YYNGEE in the germline V gene. V gave up 0 bases and J gave up 4 bases, with 11 bases separating them.

This chain connects TRBV5-6 to TRBJ1-1; D is undetermined. CDR1 and CDR2 from the germline V gene are SGHDT and YYEEEE. The CDR3 length is 14 residues. The V gene lost 6 bases and the J gene lost 1 base, with 13 bases spanning the gap. The chain's CDR3 is CASTTGFANTEAFF. CDR3 nucleotide sequence: TGTGCCAGCACCACGGGTTTCGCGAACACTGAAGCTTTCTTT.

This clone was detected once. V and J are TRBV7-6 and TRBJ2-5, with 7 bases aligning to TRBD2. V was pared by 2 bases and J by 2 bases, with 2 bases of the junction left unmatched. Looked up from germline, CDR1 is SGHVS and CDR2 is FNYEAQ. The CDR3 totals 14 residues. CDR3 sequence (DNA): TGTGCCAGCAGCTTATCGGGGGGTCAAGAGACCCAGTACTTC. It encodes CASSLSGGQETQYF.

V usage is TRBV6-1 and J usage is TRBJ2-1; no firm D call. The V end lost 7 bases, the J end lost 2 bases, and 9 bases lay between the germline ends. Germline CDR1 MNHNS, CDR2 SASEGT. The CDR3 totals 13 residues. CDR3 sequence reads: CASTPYPYNEQFF. The CDR3 DNA is TGTGCCAGCACCCCTTACCCCTACAATGAGCAGTTCTTC.

The gene calls are TRBV5-1 and TRBJ1-5, with a tentative D call TRBD1 (5 bases). The length of the CDR3 is 13 residues. Between the trimmed V and J ends, which lost 4 bases and 4 bases, there was a span of 9 bases. CDR1 SGHRS and CDR2 YFSETQ come from the germline V gene. CDR3 amino acids: CASSPGGNQPQHF. As DNA, the CDR3 is TGCGCCAGCAGCCCCGGGGGGAATCAGCCCCAGCATTTT.

This clone showed up just a few times. This chain connects TRBV28 to TRBJ1-2; D is uncertain. Germline CDR1 reads MDHEN; CDR2 reads SYDVKM. The V gene lost 3 bases and the J gene lost 3 bases, with 11 bases spanning the gap. The CDR3 spans 14 residues. The CDR3 region is CASSLWAPYYGYTF. The CDR3 bases are TGTGCCAGCAGTTTGTGGGCGCCTTACTATGGCTACACCTTC.

The rearrangement uses TRBV6-1 and TRBJ1-5; D ambiguous. Germline lookup yields CDR1 MNHNS and CDR2 SASEGT. This CDR3 has 13 amino acids. V lost 3 bases, J lost 7 bases, and 10 bases lay in between. The CDR3 reads CASSDGVRQPQHF. The CDR3 DNA sequence: TGTGCCAGCAGTGACGGGGTGAGGCAGCCCCAGCATTTT.

The chain couples TRBV19 to TRBJ2-7, with D possibly called TRBD1 or TRBD2 (6 bases each). Germline loops: CDR1 LNHDA, CDR2 SQIVND (reference sequence). This CDR3 is built from 15 residues. Trimming cost V 2 bases and J 2 bases, with 13 bases left between them. The CDR3 DNA is TGTGCCAGTAGTATAATGGGGGGCCCCCCCTACGAGCAGTACTTC. Its protein product is CASSIMGGPPYEQYF.

The rearrangement joins TRBV2 to TRBJ2-7; 9 bases fit TRBD1. V lost 7 bases to trimming and J lost 2 bases; unmatched junction nucleotides: 6. The CDR3 consists of 14 residues. The germline V gene encodes CDR1 SNHLY and CDR2 FYNNEI. The CDR3 loop reads CASNEDRGTYEQYF. The DNA for the CDR3 is TGTGCCAGCAATGAGGACAGGGGCACCTACGAGCAGTACTTC.

The chain combines TRBV11-2 with TRBJ2-2; the D is unclear. Trimming removed 4 bases at V and 4 bases at J, with 4 bases between. This CDR3 has 12 residues. From germline, CDR1 is SGHAT and CDR2 FQNNGV. CDR3 in DNA: TGTGCCAGCAGCTCCACCACCGGGGAGCTGTTTTTT. It yields the protein CASSSTTGELFF.

This clone is a singleton in its sample. V is TRBV18 and J is TRBJ1-2; D gene uncertain. Germline V gene sequence: CDR1 KGHSH, CDR2 LQKENI. CDR3 length: 14 amino acids. Trimming took off 3 bases at V and 8 bases at J, with 16 bases between the two ends. The CDR3 DNA is TGTGCCAGCTCACCTAGCCCGTCCACCTGGGGCTACACCTTC. Protein: CASSPSPSTWGYTF.

This rearrangement joins TRBV2 to TRBJ1-1, with 7 bases that match TRBD1. V gave up 6 bases and J gave up 4 bases; unmatched junction bases: 5. This CDR3 has 13 residues. CDR1 is SNHLY, CDR2 FYNNEI, per germline. The DNA of the CDR3 is TGTGCCAGCAGGCAGGGGGAAGTCACTGAAGCTTTCTTT. This encodes CASRQGEVTEAFF.